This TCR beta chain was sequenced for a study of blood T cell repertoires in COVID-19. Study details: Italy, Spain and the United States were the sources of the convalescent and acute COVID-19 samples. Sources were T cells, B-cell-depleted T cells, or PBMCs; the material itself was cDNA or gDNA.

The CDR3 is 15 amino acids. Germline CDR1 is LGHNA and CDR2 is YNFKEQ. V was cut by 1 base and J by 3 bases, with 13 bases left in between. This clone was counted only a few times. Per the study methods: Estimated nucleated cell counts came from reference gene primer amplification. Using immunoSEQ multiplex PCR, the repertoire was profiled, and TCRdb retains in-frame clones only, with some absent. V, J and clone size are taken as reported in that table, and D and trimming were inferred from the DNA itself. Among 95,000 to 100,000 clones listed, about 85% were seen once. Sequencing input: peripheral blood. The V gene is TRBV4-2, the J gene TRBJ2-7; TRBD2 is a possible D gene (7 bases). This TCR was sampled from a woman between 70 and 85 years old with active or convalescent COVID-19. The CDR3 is CASSQGGGAHYEQYF. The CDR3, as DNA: TGTGCCAGCAGCCAAGGGGGGGGCGCCCACTACGAGCAGTACTTC.